The 3 T cell receptor beta chains below all came from one sample that was sequenced in a study of blood T cell repertoires in COVID-19. Profiled with immunoSEQ multiplex PCR; TCRdb holds only in-frame clones, not every one. The sample comprises roughly 250,000 clones, around 82% of which are singletons, and over 8.5% rests with the top ten. The material sequenced was peripheral blood. These receptors were taken from a human donor in a cohort sampled during active COVID-19.

The rearrangement links TRBV4-3 to TRBJ1-1; D not resolved. This CDR3 has 14 residues. V lost 0 bases, J lost 1 base, and 6 bases lay in between. Per the germline V gene, CDR1 is LGHNA and CDR2 is YSLEER. DNA of the CDR3: TGCGCCAGCAGCCAAGAGGCAGGGAACACTGAAGCTTTCTTT. This sequence encodes CASSQEAGNTEAFF.

This clone was detected only once. This sequence joins TRBV29-1 and TRBJ1-2; D call uncertain. V shed 1 base and J shed 5 bases, with 5 bases lying between them. The germline CDR1 and CDR2 sequences are SQVTM and ANQGSEA. The CDR3 is 11 amino acids. DNA of the CDR3: TGCAGCGTTGAAGTCGGGTATGGCTACACCTTC. Encoded protein: CSVEVGYGYTF.

The chain couples TRBV4-3 to TRBJ2-3; D unclear. Trimming removed 0 bases from V and 6 bases from J, with 10 bases in between. This CDR3 has 14 amino acids. Germline CDR1 and CDR2: LGHNA and YSLEER. The CDR3 here is CASSQESKRDTQYF. The CDR3 bases are TGCGCCAGCAGCCAAGAATCAAAACGGGATACGCAGTATTTT.